This TCR beta chain is from a study of STAT5B mutations in CD4+ large granular lymphocyte leukemia. V dropped 4 bases and J dropped 6 bases, with 13 bases sitting between them. The CDR3 has 13 residues. Germline V lookup: CDR1 LNHDA, CDR2 SQIVND (reference sequence). Healthy controls were blood donor buffy coats. Profiled with immunoSEQ multiplex PCR; TCRdb holds only in-frame clones, not every one. The table shows fewer than 40,000 clones, with more than 60% occurring only once. The V gene is TRBV19, the J gene TRBJ2-7; TRBD1 is a possible D gene (6 bases). This receptor was obtained from a human donor in good health. Sequencing was carried out using CD4+ T cells from blood buffy coats. The CDR3 sequence: CASSTQGHIEQYF. CDR3 sequence (DNA): TGTGCCAGTAGTACCCAGGGGCACATCGAGCAGTACTTC.